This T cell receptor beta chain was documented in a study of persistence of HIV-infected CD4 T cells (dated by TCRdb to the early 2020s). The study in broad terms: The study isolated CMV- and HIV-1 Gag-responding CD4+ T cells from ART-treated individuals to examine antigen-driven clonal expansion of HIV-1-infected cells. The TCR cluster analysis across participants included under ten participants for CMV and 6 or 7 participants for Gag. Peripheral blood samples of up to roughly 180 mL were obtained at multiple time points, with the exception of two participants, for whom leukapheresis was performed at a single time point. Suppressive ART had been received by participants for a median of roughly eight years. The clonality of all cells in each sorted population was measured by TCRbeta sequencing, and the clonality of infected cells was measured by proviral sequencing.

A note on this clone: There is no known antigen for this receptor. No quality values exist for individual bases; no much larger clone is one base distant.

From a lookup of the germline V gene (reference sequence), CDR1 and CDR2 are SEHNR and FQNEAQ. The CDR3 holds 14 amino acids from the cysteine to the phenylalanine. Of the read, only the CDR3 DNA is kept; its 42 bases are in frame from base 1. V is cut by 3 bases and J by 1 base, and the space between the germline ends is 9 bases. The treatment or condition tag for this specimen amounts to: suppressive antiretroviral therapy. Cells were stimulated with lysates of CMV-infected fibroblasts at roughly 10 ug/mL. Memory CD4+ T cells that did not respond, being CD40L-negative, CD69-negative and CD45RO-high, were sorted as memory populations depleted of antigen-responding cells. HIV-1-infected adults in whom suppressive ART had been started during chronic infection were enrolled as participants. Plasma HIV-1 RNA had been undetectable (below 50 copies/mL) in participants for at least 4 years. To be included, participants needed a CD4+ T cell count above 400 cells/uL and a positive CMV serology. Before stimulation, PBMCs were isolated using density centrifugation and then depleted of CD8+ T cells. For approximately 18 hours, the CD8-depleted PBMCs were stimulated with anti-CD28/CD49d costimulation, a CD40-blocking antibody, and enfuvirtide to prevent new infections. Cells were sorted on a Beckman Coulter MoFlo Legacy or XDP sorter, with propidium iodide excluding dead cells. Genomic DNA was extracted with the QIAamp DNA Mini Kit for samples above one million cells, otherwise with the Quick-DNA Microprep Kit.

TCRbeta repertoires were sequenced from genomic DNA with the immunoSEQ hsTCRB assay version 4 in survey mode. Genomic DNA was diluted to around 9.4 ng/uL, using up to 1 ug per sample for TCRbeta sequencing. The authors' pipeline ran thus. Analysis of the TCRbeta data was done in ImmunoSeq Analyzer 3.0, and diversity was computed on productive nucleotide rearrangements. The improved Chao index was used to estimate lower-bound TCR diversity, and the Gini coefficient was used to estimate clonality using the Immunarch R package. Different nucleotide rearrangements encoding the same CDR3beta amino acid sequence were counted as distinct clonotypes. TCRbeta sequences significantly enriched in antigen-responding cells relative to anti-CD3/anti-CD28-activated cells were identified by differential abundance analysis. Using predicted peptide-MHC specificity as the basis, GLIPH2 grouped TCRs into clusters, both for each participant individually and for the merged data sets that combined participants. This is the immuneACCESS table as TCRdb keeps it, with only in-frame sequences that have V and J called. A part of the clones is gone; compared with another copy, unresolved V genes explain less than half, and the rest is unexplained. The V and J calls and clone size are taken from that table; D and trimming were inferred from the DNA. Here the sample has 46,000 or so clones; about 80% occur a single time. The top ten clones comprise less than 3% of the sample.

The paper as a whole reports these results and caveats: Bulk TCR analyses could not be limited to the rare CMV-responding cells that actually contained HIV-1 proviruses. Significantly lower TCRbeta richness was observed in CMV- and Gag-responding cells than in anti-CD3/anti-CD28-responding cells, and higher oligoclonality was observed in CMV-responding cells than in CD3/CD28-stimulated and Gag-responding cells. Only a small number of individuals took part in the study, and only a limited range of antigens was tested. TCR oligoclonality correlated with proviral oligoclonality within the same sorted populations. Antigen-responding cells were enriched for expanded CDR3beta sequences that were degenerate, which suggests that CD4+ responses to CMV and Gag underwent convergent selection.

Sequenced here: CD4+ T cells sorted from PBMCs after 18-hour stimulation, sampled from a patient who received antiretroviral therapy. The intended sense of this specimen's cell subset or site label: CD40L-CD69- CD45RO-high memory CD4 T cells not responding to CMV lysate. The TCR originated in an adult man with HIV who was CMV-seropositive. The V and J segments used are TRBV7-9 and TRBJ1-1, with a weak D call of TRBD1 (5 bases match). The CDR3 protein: CASSFGQGNTEAFF. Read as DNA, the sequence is TGTGCCAGCAGCTTTGGCCAGGGGAACACTGAAGCTTTCTTT.